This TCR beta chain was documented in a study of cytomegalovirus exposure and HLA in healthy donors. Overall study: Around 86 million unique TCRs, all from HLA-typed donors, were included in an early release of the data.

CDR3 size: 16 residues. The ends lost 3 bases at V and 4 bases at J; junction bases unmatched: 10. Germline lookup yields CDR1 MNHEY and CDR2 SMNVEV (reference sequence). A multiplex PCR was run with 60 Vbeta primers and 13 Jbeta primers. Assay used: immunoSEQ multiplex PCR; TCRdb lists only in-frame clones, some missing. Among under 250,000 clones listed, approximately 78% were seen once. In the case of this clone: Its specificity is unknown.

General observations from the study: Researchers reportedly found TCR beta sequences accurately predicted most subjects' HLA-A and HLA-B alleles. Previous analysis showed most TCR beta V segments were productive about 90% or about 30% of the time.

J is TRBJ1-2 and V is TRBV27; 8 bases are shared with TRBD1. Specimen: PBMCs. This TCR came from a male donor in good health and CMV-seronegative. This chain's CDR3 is CASSFSGQGIFYGYTF. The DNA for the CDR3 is TGTGCCAGCAGTTTCTCAGGACAGGGCATCTTCTATGGCTACACCTTC.